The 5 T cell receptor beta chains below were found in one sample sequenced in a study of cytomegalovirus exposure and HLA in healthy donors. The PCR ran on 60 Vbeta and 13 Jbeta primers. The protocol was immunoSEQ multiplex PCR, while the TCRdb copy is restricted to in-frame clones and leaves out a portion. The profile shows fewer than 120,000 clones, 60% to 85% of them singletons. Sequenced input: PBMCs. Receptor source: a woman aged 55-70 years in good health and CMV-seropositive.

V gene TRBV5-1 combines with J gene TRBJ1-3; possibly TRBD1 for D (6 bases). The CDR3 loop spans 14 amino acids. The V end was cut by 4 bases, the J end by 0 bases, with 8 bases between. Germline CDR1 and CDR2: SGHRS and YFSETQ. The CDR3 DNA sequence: TGCGCCAGCAGCCGGACAGCCTCTGGAAACACCATATATTTT. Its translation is CASSRTASGNTIYF.

The CDR3 reads CACQTGGPSPLHF. CDR3 bases: TGTGCCTGCCAGACAGGGGGCCCTTCACCCCTCCACTTT. This rearrangement joins TRBV30 to TRBJ1-6, with 10 positions matching TRBD1. Germline CDR1 and CDR2: GTSNPN and SVGIG (reference sequence). The trim removed 6 bases at V and 9 bases at J, leaving 5 bases unmatched. The CDR3 length is 13 residues. Combining the CDR3 with reference TRBV30 and TRBJ1-6 gives the whole variable domain SQTIHQWPATLVQPVGSPLSLECTVEGTSNPNLYWYRQAAGRGLQLLFYSVGIGQISSEVPQNLSASRPQDRQFILSSKKLLLSDSGFYLCACQTGGPSPLHFGNGTRLTVT.

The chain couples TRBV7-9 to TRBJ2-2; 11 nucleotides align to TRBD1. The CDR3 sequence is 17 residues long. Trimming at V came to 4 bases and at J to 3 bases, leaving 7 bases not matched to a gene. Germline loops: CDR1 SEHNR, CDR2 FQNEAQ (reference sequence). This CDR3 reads CASSSRTGGRDTGELFF. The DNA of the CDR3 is TGTGCCAGCAGCTCGCGGACAGGGGGCCGAGACACCGGGGAGCTGTTTTTT. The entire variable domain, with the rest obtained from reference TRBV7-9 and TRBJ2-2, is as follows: DTGVSQNPRHKITKRGQNVTFRCDPISEHNRLYWYRQTLGQGPEFLTYFQNEAQLEKSRLLSDRFSAERPKGSFSTLEIQRTEQGDSAMYLCASSSRTGGRDTGELFFGEGSRLTVL.

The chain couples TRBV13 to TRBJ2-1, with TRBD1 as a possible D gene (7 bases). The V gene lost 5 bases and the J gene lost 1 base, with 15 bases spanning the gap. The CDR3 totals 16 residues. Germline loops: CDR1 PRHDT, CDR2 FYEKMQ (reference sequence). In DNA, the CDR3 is TGTGCCAGCAGCATCTTTCCAGGGGGGTCCTACAATGAGCAGTTCTTC. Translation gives CASSIFPGGSYNEQFF.

The CDR3 coding sequence is TGTGCCAGCAGCGGGACAGCTTATAGCAATCAGCCCCAGCATTTT. Translated, it gives CASSGTAYSNQPQHF. This chain links TRBV2 with TRBJ1-5, with 7 nucleotides matching TRBD1. The CDR3 is 15 residues long. Per the germline V gene, CDR1 is SNHLY and CDR2 is FYNNEI. V dropped 6 bases and J dropped 0; count of bases not matched to a gene: 5.